The T cell receptor (beta chain) under discussion was sequenced for a study of blood T cell repertoires in COVID-19. Study-level background: PBMCs, B-cell-depleted T cells, or T cells were the source of the cDNA or gDNA that made up the material.

Libraries were prepared by immunoSEQ multiplex PCR; TCRdb keeps only in-frame clonotypes and omits some of them. The sample has fewer than 25,000 clones; 70% to 90% are singletons. This clone appeared a single time. V gave up 0 bases and J gave up 0 bases, with 12 bases separating them. Germline V gene sequence: CDR1 SGHKS, CDR2 YYEKEE (reference sequence). The CDR3 has 16 amino acids. Material for sequencing was peripheral blood. The chain combines TRBV5-5 with TRBJ1-1; weak D call: TRBD1 (6 bases). The clonotype originates from a human donor in a cohort sampled during active COVID-19. The donor label of this sample is uncertain. CDR3 in DNA: TGTGCCAGCAGCTTGGCCAGGGGCAACATGAACACTGAAGCTTTCTTT. It encodes CASSLARGNMNTEAFF.